This TCR beta chain was recorded in a study of molecular identifiers for immune sequencing clone quantification. This CDR3 is 15 amino acids long. In germline, CDR1 is SNHLY, CDR2 FYNNEI. Trimming took 3 bases from V and 2 from J; bases not matched to a gene: 5. Generation of bulk TCR libraries relied on previously described methods and listed TCR primers. TCRdb re-derived calls from the PCR reads in MiXCR, one entry per CDR3 protein. The data contain about 640,000 distinct CDR3 sequences, 20% of them singletons. This clonotype was picked up a small number of times. The sample comprised naive CD8+ T cells from blood, with Jurkat cell RNA spiked in. Subset: FACS-sorted CD8+CD4-CCR7+CD45RA+ naive T cells. The sequence was collected from a human donor in good health. Some libraries in this study had Jurkat cell RNA spiked in. The chain carries TRBV2 and TRBJ2-5, with 8 bases matching TRBD1. CDR3 protein: CASSDTGTGQETQYF. The CDR3 nucleotides read TGTGCCAGCAGTGACACCGGGACAGGTCAAGAGACCCAGTACTTC.